Below are 19 T cell receptor beta chains sequenced from a single sample in a study of T cells in localized non-small cell lung cancer. Here immunoSEQ multiplex PCR was the method, and the copy in TCRdb shows in-frame clones only, minus some. The data show about 30,000 clones, 90% to 95% seen once. The sequences come from peripheral blood, collected before any cancer treatment. The receptors originated from a woman aged 40-75 years with stage I lung adenocarcinoma.

The CDR3 bases are TGTGCCAGCACTTTTGCAAGCGGGGGGGTCCACGAGCAGTACTTC. Protein: CASTFASGGVHEQYF. The genes are TRBV6-6 and TRBJ2-7, with 10 bases identical to TRBD2. The CDR3 extends over 15 amino acids. V lost 7 bases and J lost 5; bases outside the gene matches: 11. Looked up from germline, CDR1 is MNHNY and CDR2 is SVGAGI (reference sequence).

The rearrangement joins TRBV7-9 to TRBJ1-3; D is ambiguous. The germline CDR1 and CDR2 sequences are SEHNR and FQNEAQ (reference sequence). V was cut by 3 bases and J by 0 bases, with 12 bases left in between. The CDR3 sequence is 16 residues long. The DNA for the CDR3 is TGTGCCAGCAGCTTTGGCGCGGTGAGCTCTGGAAACACCATATATTTT. Its protein product is CASSFGAVSSGNTIYF.

This sequence joins TRBV7-2 and TRBJ2-5, with D perhaps TRBD1 (6 bases). This CDR3 is built from 13 residues. CDR1 and CDR2 from the germline V gene are SGHTA and FQGNSA. V was shortened by 4 bases and J by 0 bases, with 6 bases between the two germline ends. This CDR3 reads CASSWTDQETQYF. The CDR3 bases are TGTGCCAGCAGCTGGACAGACCAAGAGACCCAGTACTTC.

This clone was counted a single time. The V gene is TRBV29-1, the J gene TRBJ2-3; D ambiguous. The CDR3 is made up of 13 amino acids. The V gene lost 2 bases and the J gene lost 0 bases, with 6 bases spanning the gap. Per germline, CDR1 SQVTM and CDR2 ANQGSEA. The CDR3 sequence: CSVEQPSTDTQYF. For the CDR3, the DNA is TGCAGCGTTGAACAGCCGAGCACAGATACGCAGTATTTT.

V gene TRBV23-1 combines with J gene TRBJ1-1, with D uncertain. TRBV23-1 is classed as an ORF, of uncertain function. The CDR3 runs 14 residues. Trimming removed 2 bases at V and 3 bases at J, with 10 bases between. The CDR3: CASSQIIGYTEAFF. The CDR3, as DNA: TGCGCCAGCAGTCAAATCATTGGGTACACTGAAGCTTTCTTT.

This clone was counted once. The rearrangement joins TRBV2 to TRBJ1-1, with D perhaps matching TRBD1 (5 bases). Trimming stripped 2 bases from V and 5 bases from J, with 15 bases between. Germline values: CDR1 SNHLY, CDR2 FYNNEI. The CDR3 sequence is 15 residues long. CDR3 in DNA: TGTGCCAGCAGTGAAAGGAGGGGTATGGGAACTGAAGCTTTCTTT. This encodes CASSERRGMGTEAFF.

In this sample, this clone turned up a few times. The J gene is TRBJ2-3, the V gene TRBV2; 7 bases are a match to TRBD2. Trimming removed 5 bases from V and 5 bases from J; junction bases left unmatched: 13. Germline CDR1 is SNHLY and CDR2 is FYNNEI. The CDR3 covers 16 residues. CDR3 DNA: TGTGCCAGCAGTCAAGGGGAGGGACGGGAGCAAGATACGCAGTATTTT. It encodes CASSQGEGREQDTQYF.

CDR3 amino acids: CASSLIELSSETQYF. CDR3 DNA sequence: TGTGCCAGCAGCTTAATAGAACTTAGTTCAGAGACCCAGTACTTC. The chain employs TRBV7-2 and TRBJ2-5, with no clear D. The CDR3 is made up of 15 amino acids. The V end was cut by 2 bases, the J end by 4 bases, with 14 bases between. Germline-derived CDR1 and CDR2 are SGHTA and FQGNSA.

The chain combines TRBV9 with TRBJ2-7; the D gene could be TRBD1 or TRBD2 (6 bases each). V was clipped by 4 bases and J by 3 bases, with 14 bases between them. The CDR3 loop spans 14 amino acids. CDR1 SGDLS and CDR2 YYNGEE come from the germline V gene. CDR3 protein: CASSPRQEGYEQYF. The CDR3 coding sequence is TGTGCCAGCAGCCCGAGACAGGAGGGCTACGAGCAGTACTTC.

This clone was observed a single time. The chain employs TRBV5-1 and TRBJ1-5; D may be TRBD1 (5 bases). CDR1 SGHRS and CDR2 YFSETQ come from the germline V gene. This CDR3 has 14 amino acids. The V and J ends lost 5 bases and 5 bases respectively, with 14 bases between them. Here the CDR3 reads CASRMGGVDQPQHF. The CDR3 nucleotides are TGCGCCAGCAGGATGGGGGGGGTTGATCAGCCCCAGCATTTT. Full variable domain (rest looked up from reference TRBV5-1 and TRBJ1-5): KAGVTQTPRYLIKTRGQQVTLSCSPISGHRSVSWYQQTPGQGLQFLFEYFSETQRNKGNFPGRFSGRQFSNSRSEMNVSTLELGDSALYLCASRMGGVDQPQHFGDGTRLSIL.

The chain carries TRBV19 and TRBJ2-7, with 7 bases fitting TRBD1. This CDR3 spans 13 amino acids. Germline V CDR1 and CDR2: LNHDA, SQIVND (reference sequence). V lost 3 bases, J lost 5 bases, and 4 bases stayed unmatched. DNA for the CDR3: TGTGCCAGTAGTATGGGGACAGTGAACGAGCAGTACTTC. Amino acid sequence: CASSMGTVNEQYF.

The chain is built from TRBV7-3 and TRBJ2-2, with D possibly being TRBD1 (5 bases). This CDR3 spans 14 amino acids. The germline V gene has CDR1 SGHTA and CDR2 FQGTGA. Trimming pared 3 bases from V and 1 base from J, leaving 6 bases between. CDR3 nucleotide sequence: TGTGCCAGCAGCTTTAGGGGGAACACCGGGGAGCTGTTTTTT. Translation: CASSFRGNTGELFF.

The chain has TRBV7-2 and TRBJ1-4, with 7 bases lining up with TRBD1. Trimming cost V 5 bases and J 16 bases; bases outside gene matches: 10. This CDR3 has 12 residues. The germline CDR1 and CDR2 sequences are SGHTA and FQGNSA. The CDR3 is CASSQYDREPFF. CDR3 in DNA: TGTGCCAGCAGCCAATACGACAGGGAGCCGTTTTTT.

This sequence joins TRBV5-1 and TRBJ2-2, with a weak D call TRBD1 (5 bases). With 1 base removed from V and 1 base from J, the gap between germline ends came to 14 bases. Germline V CDR1 and CDR2: SGHRS, YFSETQ. The CDR3 is made up of 17 amino acids. CDR3 residues: CASSLPQTAMNTGELFF. The CDR3 DNA follows: TGCGCCAGCAGCTTGCCCCAGACAGCCATGAACACCGGGGAGCTGTTTTTT.

V is TRBV7-6 and J is TRBJ2-7, with TRBD1 matching 7 bases. CDR1 is SGHVS, CDR2 FNYEAQ, per germline. V lost 3 bases and J lost 3; bases outside the gene matches: 2. The CDR3 totals 13 residues. The CDR3 is CASSFHRGYEQYF. In nucleotides, the CDR3 is TGTGCCAGCAGCTTTCACAGGGGCTACGAGCAGTACTTC.

V and J are TRBV11-3 and TRBJ2-7, with D possibly matching TRBD1 (5 bases). Germline assignment: CDR1 SGHNT and CDR2 YENEEA. V was shortened by 1 base and J by 2 bases, with 24 bases between the two germline ends. The CDR3 runs to 19 residues. In nucleotides, the CDR3 is TGTGCCAGCAGCTTAGGTTTTGGAACTGGAGCAGGGCAGACCTACGAGCAGTACTTC. Translated: CASSLGFGTGAGQTYEQYF. The entire variable domain, with the rest obtained from reference TRBV11-3 and TRBJ2-7, is as follows: EAGVVQSPRYKIIEKKQPVAFWCNPISGHNTLYWYLQNLGQGPELLIRYENEEAVDDSQLPKDRFSAERLKGVDSTLKIQPAELGDSAVYLCASSLGFGTGAGQTYEQYFGPGTRLTVT.

The V call is TRBV7-3, the J call TRBJ1-1; D gene ambiguous. Trimming took off 2 bases at V and 10 bases at J, with 14 bases between the two ends. The length of the CDR3 is 13 residues. The germline gives CDR1 SGHTA, CDR2 FQGTGA. CDR3 sequence reads: CASSLDKGFGAFF. The DNA of the CDR3 is TGTGCCAGCAGCTTAGATAAGGGTTTTGGAGCTTTCTTT.

This chain joins TRBV27 and TRBJ2-7; 11 bases agree with TRBD2. The V and J ends lost 6 bases and 5 bases, in that order; junction bases with no gene match: 9. The CDR3 is made up of 15 amino acids. The germline V gene has CDR1 MNHEY and CDR2 SMNVEV (reference sequence). CDR3 DNA: TGTGCCAGCAGCCCCGTAGCGGGAGGGCCCCACGAGCAGTACTTC. Translated, it gives CASSPVAGGPHEQYF.

This chain connects TRBV5-1 to TRBJ1-4, with 10 nucleotides matching TRBD1. CDR3 length equals 19 residues. CDR1 is SGHRS and CDR2 is YFSETQ in the germline V gene. The ends lost 4 bases at V and 7 bases at J; junction bases unmatched: 19. The CDR3 loop is CASSRQPGTGDNLLEKLFF. The CDR3 bases are TGCGCCAGCAGCCGACAACCCGGGACAGGGGATAACCTCCTTGAAAAACTGTTTTTT.